The entry below describes one T cell receptor (beta chain). Its specificity is unknown. The CDR3 runs to 14 residues. Germline CDR1 reads SNHLY; CDR2 reads FYNNEI. Trimming cost V 5 bases and J 2 bases, with 7 bases left between them. This entry is derived from a study of CD8+ T cells in alopecia areata. Documented treatment: oral pan-JAK inhibitor, 5-10 mg twice daily. RNA extraction and reverse transcription yielded cDNA as sequencing template. TCRdb's table, derived via immunoSEQ multiplex PCR, lists solely in-frame clones and lacks some. The sample yields around 170,000 clones, 40% to 65% seen once. Study results and caveats: Scalp clonality, together with expanded CD8+ clones among the top 100, fell significantly with tofacitinib.

V is TRBV2 and J is TRBJ2-6; D uncertain. The TCR comes from a human donor with alopecia areata. The sample here was CD8+ T cells sorted from blood, taken at approximately week 52, from a patient treated with tofacitinib. The CDR3 spells CASSPEPGANVLTF. CDR3 DNA sequence: TGTGCCAGCAGTCCAGAACCTGGGGCCAACGTCCTGACTTTC.